The 10 T cell receptor beta chains below come from one sample, sequenced in a study of blood T cell repertoires in COVID-19 (dated by TCRdb to the early 2020s). To prepare the library, the immunoSEQ multiplex PCR assay was applied. TCRdb re-hosts the immuneACCESS table, in-frame sequences only. Its copies lack some clones; in the studies checked, an unresolved V gene accounts for under half of them, and the cause for the rest is not known. A total of about 330,000 clones appear in this sample, approximately 90% of them only once. The ten largest account for around 9.3% of the sample. Material for sequencing was PBMCs or T cells enriched from blood (not recorded which). The receptors come from a woman under 30 who had recovered from COVID-19.

This clone was observed a single time. Mismatch with germline at one junction end may stem from a read error. The rearrangement uses TRBV19 and TRBJ1-2, with 8 bases that match TRBD1. Per germline, CDR1 LNHDA and CDR2 SQIVND (reference sequence). This CDR3 has 12 residues. The CDR3: CAARTGNSGYTF. The CDR3 DNA is TGTGCCGCTCGGACAGGGAACTCTGGCTACACCTTC.

The chain recombines TRBV5-1 with TRBJ1-2; 10 bases align to TRBD1. Germline lookup yields CDR1 SGHRS and CDR2 YFSETQ. J lost 5 bases, V lost 2 bases, and 3 bases had no gene match. There are 14 residues in the CDR3. The CDR3 DNA follows: TGCGCCAGCAGCTTTGACAGGGGGCTGTATGGCTACACCTTC. It yields the protein CASSFDRGLYGYTF.

V gene TRBV12-5 combines with J gene TRBJ2-5, with 10 bases matching TRBD1. Germline V lookup: CDR1 LGHNT, CDR2 FRNRAP. The V gene end was trimmed by 1 base and the J gene end by 1 base; junction bases not matched to a gene: 0. The CDR3 is 15 amino acids. CDR3 region: CASGLGTGGQETQYF. The DNA for the CDR3 is TGTGCTAGTGGTTTGGGGACAGGGGGCCAAGAGACCCAGTACTTC.

The DNA of the CDR3 is TGTGCCAGCAGCCAACTTGCTGGGGCCAACGTCCTGACTTTC. Amino acids: CASSQLAGANVLTF. The genes are TRBV3-1 (or the pseudogene TRBV3-2) and TRBJ2-6; D is undetermined. Trimming pared 2 bases from V and 2 bases from J, leaving 4 bases between. CDR3 length: 14 residues. Germline V gene sequence: CDR1 LGHDT, CDR2 YNNKEL (reference sequence).

CDR3 DNA sequence: TGTGCCAGCAGTGAAACGGGTACCGGGGAGCTGTTTTTT. Protein: CASSETGTGELFF. The chain employs TRBV25-1 and TRBJ2-2, with D unresolved. The CDR3 is 13 amino acids. CDR1 and CDR2 (germline): MGHDK, SYGVNS. V was cut by 2 bases and J by 5 bases, with 6 bases left in between.

The chain has TRBV11-1 and TRBJ2-7, with 8 bases fitting TRBD1. Germline CDR1 and CDR2: SGHAT and FQDESV (reference sequence). The CDR3 covers 15 residues. The trim removed 5 bases at V and 4 bases at J, leaving 10 bases unmatched. The CDR3 DNA is TGTGCCAGCAGCCCACCGGACAGGGCGTCATACGAGCAGTACTTC. Translation: CASSPPDRASYEQYF.

V usage is TRBV9 and J usage is TRBJ1-2; weak D call: TRBD1 (5 bases). Germline V gene lookup returns CDR1 SGDLS and CDR2 YYNGEE. This CDR3 has 15 residues. V was pared by 2 bases and J by 11 bases, with 22 bases between. As DNA, the CDR3 is TGTGCCAGCAGCGTCTCTCCAGAACGGCGACAGATTTACACCTTC. This encodes CASSVSPERRQIYTF.

The CDR3 reads CASSFPGSYNEQFF. The CDR3 DNA sequence: TGTGCCAGCAGTTTCCCGGGCTCCTACAATGAGCAGTTCTTC. The chain recombines TRBV27 with TRBJ2-1; no definite D call. The germline V gene encodes CDR1 MNHEY and CDR2 SMNVEV (reference sequence). The CDR3 contains 14 residues. V lost 3 bases and J lost 0, with 6 bases in between.

This clone was recorded once. V and J are TRBV7-8 and TRBJ1-2, with D perhaps matching TRBD1 (5 bases). V was pared by 1 base and J by 4 bases, with 13 bases between. The CDR3 loop spans 15 amino acids. CDR1 and CDR2 from the germline V gene are SGHVS and FQNEAQ. The CDR3 here is CASSLGGEFTYGYTF. The CDR3 DNA is TGTGCCAGCAGCTTAGGGGGGGAGTTCACCTATGGCTACACCTTC.

This clone was detected only once. The chain has TRBV5-1 and TRBJ2-6; no clear D gene. Germline lookup yields CDR1 SGHRS and CDR2 YFSETQ. The V end was cut by 1 base, the J end by 0 bases, with 8 bases between. This CDR3 has 16 residues. The CDR3 loop is CASSLLHSSGANVLTF. In nucleotides, the CDR3 is TGCGCCAGCAGCTTGTTGCACAGCTCTGGGGCCAACGTCCTGACTTTC.